The rows below give T cell receptor beta chains drawn from one sample of a study of blood T cells in healthy people across ages. Using its own MiXCR run on the 5' RACE reads, TCRdb lists one record per CDR3 protein. The data hold some 640,000 distinct CDR3 sequences, with more than 40% observed a single time. The source material was blood. The receptors originated from an older woman in good health. CDR3s include the opening cysteine and the closing phenylalanine or tryptophan. The D gene is left open where the match is weak. Clone sizes are given selectively: once, few, many, or a class where the clone is expanded.

V: TRBV5-6; D: TRBD1; length: 15; size: few; J: TRBJ1-5; CDR3: CASSLTGAGNQPQHF
V: TRBV5-1; D: -; length: 12; size: -; J: TRBJ2-7; CDR3: CASSLANDEQYF
V: TRBV6-2/TRBV6-3; D: -; length: 14; size: -; J: TRBJ2-4; CDR3: CASSYKGRGAIQYF
V: TRBV7-2; D: -; length: 16; size: many; J: TRBJ2-3; CDR3: CASSTQTSSGGDTQYF
V: TRBV24-1; D: TRBD2; length: 17; size: -; J: TRBJ2-5; CDR3: CATSVTRLAGEVGEQYF
V: TRBV28; D: TRBD1; length: 15; size: -; J: TRBJ2-3; CDR3: CASSRSGTGGDTQYF
V: TRBV18; D: -; length: 16; size: -; J: TRBJ2-3; CDR3: CASSTEGSALAGTQYF
V: TRBV29-1; D: -; length: 12; size: many; J: TRBJ1-2; CDR3: CSVPLTVYGYTF
V: TRBV15; D: TRBD1; length: 16; size: -; J: TRBJ2-3; CDR3: CATSRRDRGSGDTQYF
V: TRBV7-2; D: TRBD1; length: 13; size: -; J: TRBJ1-1; CDR3: CASSQDRVTEAFF
V: TRBV7-2; D: -; length: 17; size: few; J: TRBJ2-4; CDR3: CASSLDLAALAKNIQYF
V: TRBV7-2; D: -; length: 15; size: few; J: TRBJ2-1; CDR3: CASSPRDPQYNEQFF
V: TRBV4-3; D: TRBD2; length: 13; size: -; J: TRBJ2-3; CDR3: CASSQESAGAQYF
V: TRBV20-1; D: -; length: 13; size: -; J: TRBJ2-1; CDR3: CSAGRVPYNEQFF
V: TRBV18; D: TRBD2; length: 16; size: few; J: TRBJ2-1; CDR3: CASSPSLAGGRNEQFF
V: TRBV6-2/TRBV6-3; D: -; length: 13; size: many; J: TRBJ1-5; CDR3: CASSLGRNQPQHF
V: TRBV27; D: TRBD1; length: 15; size: -; J: TRBJ2-5; CDR3: CASSPRTGPWETQYF
V: TRBV6-6; D: -; length: 13; size: few; J: TRBJ1-2; CDR3: CASGDRRSYGYTF
V: TRBV20-1; D: -; length: 11; size: -; J: -; CDR3: CSGQVGETQYF
V: TRBV29-1; D: -; length: 12; size: few; J: TRBJ2-5; CDR3: CSVLALGETQYF
V: TRBV6-5; D: TRBD2; length: 14; size: once; J: -; CDR3: CASSYLAAGDEQYF
V: TRBV18; D: TRBD1; length: 16; size: -; J: TRBJ2-3; CDR3: CASSPLGQQITDTQYF
V: TRBV18; D: -; length: 14; size: -; J: TRBJ1-2; CDR3: CASSPGSPLGGYTF
V: TRBV19; D: -; length: 14; size: few; J: TRBJ2-1; CDR3: CASSRVEGYNEQFF
V: TRBV6-2/TRBV6-3; D: -; length: 15; size: -; J: TRBJ1-2; CDR3: CASSYMQALAYGYTF
V: TRBV7-8; D: TRBD1; length: 15; size: -; J: TRBJ1-4; CDR3: CASRDQGATNEKLFF
V: TRBV6-5; D: -; length: 15; size: few; J: TRBJ2-6; CDR3: CASSSGALGANVLTF
V: TRBV12-3/TRBV12-4; D: -; length: 11; size: -; J: TRBJ1-2; CDR3: CASSTQGRYTF
V: TRBV7-8; D: -; length: 14; size: few; J: TRBJ1-5; CDR3: CASSVESRYQPQHF
V: TRBV4-3; D: -; length: 15; size: -; J: TRBJ1-5; CDR3: CASSREGGRNQPQHF
V: TRBV5-1; D: TRBD1; length: 16; size: once; J: TRBJ1-2; CDR3: CASSGDPGGETGGYTF
V: TRBV7-6; D: -; length: 14; size: -; J: TRBJ2-5; CDR3: CASSSEWAKETQYF
V: TRBV7-9; D: -; length: 14; size: -; J: TRBJ2-3; CDR3: CASSSEVSTDTQYF
V: TRBV7-9; D: -; length: 14; size: few; J: TRBJ2-7; CDR3: CASSLGGSYYEQYF
V: TRBV6-5; D: TRBD1; length: 17; size: few; J: TRBJ2-5; CDR3: CASSYSNPGGRGETQYF
V: TRBV3-1; D: -; length: 13; size: -; J: TRBJ1-2; CDR3: CASSSPVDYGYTF
V: TRBV29-1; D: -; length: 15; size: many; J: TRBJ2-1; CDR3: CSVGRDGAMDNEQFF
V: TRBV7-8; D: -; length: 12; size: -; J: TRBJ2-2; CDR3: CASSLRPGELFF
V: TRBV20-1; D: -; length: 14; size: few; J: TRBJ1-5; CDR3: CSADGRMSNQPQHF
V: TRBV4-3; D: -; length: 15; size: once; J: TRBJ1-3; CDR3: CASSQEHGFGNTIYF
V: TRBV6-5; D: -; length: 11; size: few; J: TRBJ2-1; CDR3: CASRLSQEQFF
V: TRBV5-1; D: -; length: 16; size: -; J: TRBJ2-7; CDR3: CASSLGPTILSYEQYF
V: TRBV5-1; D: -; length: 14; size: once; J: TRBJ2-1; CDR3: CASSAGQSYNEQFF
V: TRBV3-1; D: -; length: 12; size: few; J: TRBJ2-7; CDR3: CASGAWGDEQYF
V: TRBV9; D: -; length: 14; size: -; J: TRBJ1-1; CDR3: CASSVASGGTEAFF
V: TRBV5-4; D: -; length: 14; size: -; J: TRBJ1-2; CDR3: CASSPVGAPYGYTF
V: TRBV12-5; D: TRBD1; length: 13; size: few; J: TRBJ2-1; CDR3: CASGLDPGGEQFF
V: TRBV20-1; D: TRBD1; length: 12; size: -; J: TRBJ2-7; CDR3: CRGTRGQNEQYF
V: TRBV29-1; D: TRBD2; length: 15; size: -; J: TRBJ2-6; CDR3: CSVESTSFGANVLTF
V: TRBV7-2; D: -; length: 12; size: -; J: TRBJ1-2; CDR3: CASSLDPNGYTF
V: TRBV5-1; D: -; length: 13; size: many; J: TRBJ2-3; CDR3: CASSRSGTDTQYF
V: TRBV27; D: -; length: 13; size: -; J: -; CDR3: CASQQRAYNEQYF
V: TRBV11-3; D: TRBD2; length: 14; size: -; J: TRBJ2-7; CDR3: CASSPGPSGYEQYF